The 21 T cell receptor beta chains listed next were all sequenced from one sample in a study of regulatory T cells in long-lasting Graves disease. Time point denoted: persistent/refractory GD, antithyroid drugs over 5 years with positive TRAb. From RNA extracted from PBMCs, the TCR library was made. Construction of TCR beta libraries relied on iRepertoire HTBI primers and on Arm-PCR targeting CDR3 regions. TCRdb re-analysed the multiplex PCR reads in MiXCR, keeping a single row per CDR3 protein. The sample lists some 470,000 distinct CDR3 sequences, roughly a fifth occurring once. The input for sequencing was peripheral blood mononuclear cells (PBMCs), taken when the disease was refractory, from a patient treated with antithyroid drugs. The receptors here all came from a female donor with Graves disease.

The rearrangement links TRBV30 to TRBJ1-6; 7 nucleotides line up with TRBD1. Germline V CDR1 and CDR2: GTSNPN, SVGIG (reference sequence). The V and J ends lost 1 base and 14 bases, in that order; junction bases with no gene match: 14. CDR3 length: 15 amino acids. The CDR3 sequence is CAWSAIPEGAGTLHF. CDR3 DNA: TGTGCCTGGAGTGCGATTCCGGAGGGGGCCGGGACCCTCCACTTT.

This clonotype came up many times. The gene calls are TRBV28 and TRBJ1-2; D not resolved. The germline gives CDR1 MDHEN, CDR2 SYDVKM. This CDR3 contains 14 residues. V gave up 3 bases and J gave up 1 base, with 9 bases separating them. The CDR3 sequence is CASSLPEVNYGYTF. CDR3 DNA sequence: TGTGCCAGCAGTTTGCCGGAAGTTAACTATGGCTACACCTTC.

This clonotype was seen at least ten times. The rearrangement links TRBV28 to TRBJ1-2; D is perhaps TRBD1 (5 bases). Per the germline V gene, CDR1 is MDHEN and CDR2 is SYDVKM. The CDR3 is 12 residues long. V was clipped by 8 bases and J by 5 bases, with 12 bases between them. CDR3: CASEGTDYGYTF. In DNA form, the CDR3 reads TGTGCCAGCGAAGGGACGGATTATGGCTACACCTTC.

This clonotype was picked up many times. CDR3 in amino acids: CASSLAVKSAQYF. CDR3 DNA: TGTGCCAGCAGCTTAGCAGTCAAGTCGGCCCAGTACTTC. This sequence joins TRBV7-2 and TRBJ2-5; no clear D gene. The CDR3 is 13 residues long. V lost 0 bases, J lost 9 bases, and 11 bases lay in between. The germline gives CDR1 SGHTA, CDR2 FQGNSA.

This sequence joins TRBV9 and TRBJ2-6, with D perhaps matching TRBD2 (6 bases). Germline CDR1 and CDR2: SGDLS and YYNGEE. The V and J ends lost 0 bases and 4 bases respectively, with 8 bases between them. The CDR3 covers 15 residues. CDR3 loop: CASSVGGVGANVLTF. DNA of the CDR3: TGTGCCAGCAGCGTAGGGGGGGTCGGGGCCAACGTCCTGACTTTC. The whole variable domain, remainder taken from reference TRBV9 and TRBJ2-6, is DSGVTQTPKHLITATGQRVTLRCSPRSGDLSVYWYQQSLDQGLQFLIQYYNGEERAKGNILERFSAQQFPDLHSELNLSSLELGDSALYFCASSVGGVGANVLTFGAGSRLTVL.

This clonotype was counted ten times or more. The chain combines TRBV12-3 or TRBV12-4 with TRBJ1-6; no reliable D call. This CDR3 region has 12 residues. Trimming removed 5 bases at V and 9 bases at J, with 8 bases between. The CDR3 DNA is TGTGCCAGCAGTCGGACGGGTTCACCCCTCCACTTT. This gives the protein CASSRTGSPLHF.

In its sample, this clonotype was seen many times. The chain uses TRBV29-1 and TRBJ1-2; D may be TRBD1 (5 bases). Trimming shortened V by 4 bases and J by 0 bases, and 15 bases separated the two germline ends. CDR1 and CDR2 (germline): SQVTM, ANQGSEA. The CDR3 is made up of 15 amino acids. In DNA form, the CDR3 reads TGCAGCGTTGGATTTGGGAGGGGCTCTAACTATGGCTACACCTTC. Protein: CSVGFGRGSNYGYTF. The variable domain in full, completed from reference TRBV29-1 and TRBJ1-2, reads SAVISQKPSRDICQRGTSLTIQCQVDSQVTMMFWYRQQPGQSLTLIATANQGSEATYESGFVIDKFPISRPNLTFSTLTVSNMSPEDSSIYLCSVGFGRGSNYGYTFGSGTRLTVV.

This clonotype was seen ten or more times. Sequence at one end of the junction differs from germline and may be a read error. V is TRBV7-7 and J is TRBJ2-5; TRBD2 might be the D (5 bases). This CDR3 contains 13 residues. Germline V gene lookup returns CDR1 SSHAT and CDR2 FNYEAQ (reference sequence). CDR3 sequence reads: CASSEGEQETQYF. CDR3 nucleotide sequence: TGTGCTAGCAGCGAGGGCGAGCAAGAGACCCAGTACTTC.

The CDR3 DNA is TGCGCCAGCAGCTTGGGGGGGAATGAGGACTATGGCTACACCTTC. Amino acid sequence: CASSLGGNEDYGYTF. V is TRBV5-1 and J is TRBJ1-2, with D perhaps matching TRBD1 (5 bases). The CDR3 is 15 amino acids. Trimming left V 0 bases short and J 3 bases short, with 12 bases between. CDR1 is SGHRS, CDR2 YFSETQ, per germline.

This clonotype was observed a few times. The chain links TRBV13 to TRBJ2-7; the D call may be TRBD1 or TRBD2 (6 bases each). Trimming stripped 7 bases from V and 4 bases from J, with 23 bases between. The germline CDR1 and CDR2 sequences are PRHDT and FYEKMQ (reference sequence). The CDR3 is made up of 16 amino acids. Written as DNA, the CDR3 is TGTGCCAGCACCACATTGGGGGGCCTCGACCTATACGAGCAGTACTTC. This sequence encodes CASTTLGGLDLYEQYF.

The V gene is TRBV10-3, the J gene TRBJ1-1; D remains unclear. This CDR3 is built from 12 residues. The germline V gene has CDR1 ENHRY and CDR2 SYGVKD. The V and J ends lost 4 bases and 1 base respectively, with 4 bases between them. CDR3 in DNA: TGTGCCATCAGTGGCTCGAACACTGAAGCTTTCTTT. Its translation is CAISGSNTEAFF.

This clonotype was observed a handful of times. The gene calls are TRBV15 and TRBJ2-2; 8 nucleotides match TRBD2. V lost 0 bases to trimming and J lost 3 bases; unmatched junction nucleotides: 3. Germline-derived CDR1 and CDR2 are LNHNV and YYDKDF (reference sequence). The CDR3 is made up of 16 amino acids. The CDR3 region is CATSRDYGGDTGELFF. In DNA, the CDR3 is TGTGCCACCAGCAGAGATTACGGGGGGGACACCGGGGAGCTGTTTTTT.

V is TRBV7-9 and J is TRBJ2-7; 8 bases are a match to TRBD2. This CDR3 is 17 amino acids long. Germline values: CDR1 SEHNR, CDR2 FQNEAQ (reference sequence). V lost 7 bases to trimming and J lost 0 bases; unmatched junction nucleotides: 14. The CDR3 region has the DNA TGTGCCAGCACCGGGGGGGTGGCGGGTCCCAGCTCCTACGAGCAGTACTTC. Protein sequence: CASTGGVAGPSSYEQYF.

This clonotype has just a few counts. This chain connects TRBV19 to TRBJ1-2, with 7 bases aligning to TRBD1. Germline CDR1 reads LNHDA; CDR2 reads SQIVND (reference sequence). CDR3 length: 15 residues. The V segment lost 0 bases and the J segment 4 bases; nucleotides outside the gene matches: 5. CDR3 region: CASSIDAGGSYGYTF. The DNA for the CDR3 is TGTGCCAGTAGTATAGATGCAGGGGGATCCTATGGCTACACCTTC. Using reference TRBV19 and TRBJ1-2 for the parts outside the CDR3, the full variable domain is DGGITQSPKYLFRKEGQNVTLSCEQNLNHDAMYWYRQDPGQGLRLIYYSQIVNDFQKGDIAEGYSVSREKKESFPLTVTSAQKNPTAFYLCASSIDAGGSYGYTFGSGTRLTVV.

The CDR3 protein is CSVEGTVDLGAFF. The DNA for the CDR3 is TGCAGCGTTGAGGGAACCGTCGACCTCGGAGCTTTCTTT. The V call is TRBV29-1, the J call TRBJ1-1; D gene ambiguous. The CDR3 sequence is 13 residues long. The ends were cut back, 3 bases at V and 10 bases at J, with 18 bases in the middle. Per the germline V gene, CDR1 is SQVTM and CDR2 is ANQGSEA.

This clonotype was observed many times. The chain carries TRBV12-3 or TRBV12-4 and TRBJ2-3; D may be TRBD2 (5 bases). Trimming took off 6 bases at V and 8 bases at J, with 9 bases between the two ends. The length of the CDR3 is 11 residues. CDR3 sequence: CASRRAGTQYF. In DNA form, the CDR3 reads TGTGCCAGCAGGCGGGCAGGTACGCAGTATTTT.

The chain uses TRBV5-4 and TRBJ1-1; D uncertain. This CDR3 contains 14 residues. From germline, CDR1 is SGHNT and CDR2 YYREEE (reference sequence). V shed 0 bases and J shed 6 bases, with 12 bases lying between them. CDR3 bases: TGTGCCAGCAGCTTGGCATGGGAGGGCCCTGAAGCTTTCTTT. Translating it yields CASSLAWEGPEAFF.

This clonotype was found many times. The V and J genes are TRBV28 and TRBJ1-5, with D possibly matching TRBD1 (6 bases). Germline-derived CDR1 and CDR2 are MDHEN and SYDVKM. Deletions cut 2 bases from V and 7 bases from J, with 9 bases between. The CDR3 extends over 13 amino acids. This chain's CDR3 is CASSLTGTQPQHF. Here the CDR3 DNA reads TGTGCCAGCAGTTTAACAGGGACCCAGCCCCAGCATTTT.

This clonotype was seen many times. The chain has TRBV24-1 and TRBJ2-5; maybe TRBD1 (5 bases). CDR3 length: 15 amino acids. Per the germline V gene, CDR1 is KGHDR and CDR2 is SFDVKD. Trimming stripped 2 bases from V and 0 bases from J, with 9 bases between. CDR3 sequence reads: CATSDSDSHQETQYF. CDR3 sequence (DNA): TGTGCCACCAGTGATTCCGACAGCCACCAAGAGACCCAGTACTTC.

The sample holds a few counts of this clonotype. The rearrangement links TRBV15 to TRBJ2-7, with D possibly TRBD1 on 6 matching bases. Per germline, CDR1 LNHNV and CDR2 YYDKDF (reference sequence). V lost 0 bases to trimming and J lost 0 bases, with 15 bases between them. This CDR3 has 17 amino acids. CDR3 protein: CATSRDPTRDNSYEQYF. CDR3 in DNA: TGTGCCACCAGCAGAGATCCCACCCGGGACAACTCCTACGAGCAGTACTTC.

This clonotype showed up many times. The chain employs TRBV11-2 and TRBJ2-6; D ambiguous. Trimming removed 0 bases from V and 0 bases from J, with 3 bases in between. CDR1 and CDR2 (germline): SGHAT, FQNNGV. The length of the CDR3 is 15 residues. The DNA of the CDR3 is TGTGCCAGCAGCTTAGACCTCTCTGGGGCCAACGTCCTGACTTTC. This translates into CASSLDLSGANVLTF.